Below are 28 T cell receptor beta chains sequenced from a single sample in a study of blood T cells in healthy people across ages. Together with a sample-barcoded 5' primer, a J-beta primer mix was included in a second PCR lasting roughly 6 to 12 cycles. TCRdb re-called the 5' RACE reads through MiXCR, storing one row per CDR3 protein. This table has around 1,700,000 distinct CDR3 sequences, 28% appearing once. The sequencing sample was made of blood. These receptors all come from a young woman in good health.

CDR3 coding DNA: TGCGCCAGCAGCGTGACCCCGGGACAGGGGTTGAATGGCTACACCTTC. Translating it yields CASSVTPGQGLNGYTF. This chain uses TRBV5-1 with TRBJ1-2; TRBD1 matches at 10 bases. CDR1 is SGHRS and CDR2 is YFSETQ in the germline V gene. The CDR3 has 16 amino acids. The J segment lost 6 bases and the V segment lost 4 bases, leaving 12 bases of the junction unmatched.

A few counts support this clonotype. The junction shows a germline mismatch at one end, possibly a read error. V gene TRBV7-2 combines with J gene TRBJ2-5, with D unclear. CDR3 size: 16 residues. The V gene's germline CDR1 is SGHTA and CDR2 FQGNSA. For the CDR3, the DNA is TGTGCCAACAGCTCCCACAGATTAAACCACCAAGAGACCCAGTACTTC. This gives the protein CANSSHRLNHQETQYF.

This clonotype was counted between two and nine times. This chain connects TRBV15 to TRBJ2-1; perhaps TRBD2 as D (5 bases). The CDR3 extends over 16 amino acids. Germline V gene sequence: CDR1 LNHNV, CDR2 YYDKDF (reference sequence). V was shortened by 5 bases and J by 6 bases, with 20 bases between the two germline ends. Written as DNA, the CDR3 is TGTGCCACCAGCGACCCAACTAGGAGTTTGAGCAATGAGCAGTTCTTC. This codes for CATSDPTRSLSNEQFF.

J is TRBJ1-5 and V is TRBV2; D gene ambiguous. Germline loops: CDR1 SNHLY, CDR2 FYNNEI. This CDR3 spans 14 amino acids. Trimming left V 0 bases short and J 7 bases short, with 10 bases between. The CDR3 spells CASSEAASDQPQHF. For the CDR3, the DNA is TGTGCCAGCAGTGAAGCGGCCTCAGACCAGCCCCAGCATTTT.

The chain employs TRBV20-1 and TRBJ2-5, with 11 bases identical to TRBD1. Germline V gene sequence: CDR1 DFQATT, CDR2 SNEGSKA (reference sequence). The CDR3 is 13 residues long. The V gene end was trimmed by 5 bases and the J gene end by 5 bases; junction bases not matched to a gene: 4. The CDR3 DNA reads as TGCAGTGCTCCCGGGACAGGGGGGGAGACCCAGTACTTC. It translates to CSAPGTGGETQYF.

This clonotype was seen ten or more times. The V call is TRBV7-6, the J call TRBJ2-5; D is ambiguous. Trimming took off 3 bases at V and 5 bases at J, with 10 bases between the two ends. CDR1 and CDR2 from the germline V gene are SGHVS and FNYEAQ. This CDR3 spans 13 amino acids. This CDR3 reads CASSFKPRETQYF. In DNA, the CDR3 is TGTGCCAGCAGCTTTAAACCACGGGAGACCCAGTACTTC.

The chain recombines TRBV7-6 with TRBJ2-3; a possible D gene is TRBD2 (6 bases). V was pared by 5 bases and J by 6 bases, with 9 bases between. The germline CDR1 and CDR2 sequences are SGHVS and FNYEAQ. CDR3 length: 12 residues. This chain's CDR3 is CASSRGMDTQYF. In DNA, the CDR3 is TGTGCCAGCAGCCGGGGGATGGATACGCAGTATTTT.

The table lists this clonotype with a few counts. One end of the junction is discordant with germline, which a read error may explain. The chain is built from TRBV27 and TRBJ2-5; no reliable D call. Germline loops: CDR1 MNHEY, CDR2 SMNVEV (reference sequence). This CDR3 is built from 13 residues. The chain's CDR3 is CASFGFLQGTQYF. Here the CDR3 DNA reads TGTGCCAGCTTCGGGTTTCTTCAAGGGACCCAGTACTTC.

V and J are TRBV9 and TRBJ2-1; tentatively, D is TRBD1 (6 bases). Trimming took off 0 bases at V and 6 bases at J, with 13 bases between the two ends. The CDR3 sequence is 15 residues long. From germline, CDR1 is SGDLS and CDR2 YYNGEE. CDR3 amino acids: CASSVDTGMGNEQFF. CDR3 DNA: TGTGCCAGCAGCGTAGATACAGGGATGGGCAATGAGCAGTTCTTC.

The CDR3 DNA is TGTGCCAGCAGTTTAATACCCAGCGAGCAGTACTTC. Translating it yields CASSLIPSEQYF. The chain uses TRBV12-3 or TRBV12-4 and TRBJ2-5; unclear D gene. The tail of the sequence fits TRBJ2-7 better, so the J call may be wrong. There are 12 residues in the CDR3.

This clonotype has just a few counts. The chain links TRBV7-9 to TRBJ1-3; 7 bases are a match to TRBD1. V lost 5 bases to trimming and J lost 0 bases; unmatched junction nucleotides: 7. The CDR3 is 16 amino acids. CDR1 SEHNR and CDR2 FQNEAQ come from the germline V gene (reference sequence). CDR3 sequence (DNA): TGTGCCAGCAGCCCTACACAGGGGATCTCTGGAAACACCATATATTTT. Protein sequence: CASSPTQGISGNTIYF.

The V and J genes are TRBV5-5 and TRBJ2-1, with no clear D. With the DNA end fitting TRBJ2-7 better, the J assignment may be wrong. The CDR3 runs 16 residues. CDR1 is SGHKS, CDR2 YYEKEE, per germline (reference sequence). CDR3: CASSLQVLASYNEQYF. CDR3 DNA sequence: TGTGCCAGCAGCTTGCAGGTCCTCGCATCCTACAATGAGCAGTACTTC.

This clonotype appeared a few times. The chain carries TRBV27 and TRBJ2-7, with TRBD1 matching over 10 bases. The V gene end was trimmed by 1 base and the J gene end by 7 bases; junction bases not matched to a gene: 13. The CDR3 sequence is 17 residues long. Germline CDR1 reads MNHEY; CDR2 reads SMNVEV (reference sequence). CDR3 nucleotides: TGTGCCAGCAGTTTATTGGCACAACTGGGACAGGGGAGTGAGCAGTACTTC. Protein product: CASSLLAQLGQGSEQYF.

This clonotype was found a few times. J is TRBJ2-7 and V is TRBV20-1, with D perhaps being TRBD1 or TRBD2 (5 bases each). The germline V and J ends were trimmed by 1 base and 2 bases, with 9 bases remaining between them. The CDR3 is made up of 13 amino acids. Germline CDR1 is DFQATT and CDR2 is SNEGSKA (reference sequence). CDR3 coding DNA: TGCAGTGCTAGAGCCGGGGCCACCTACGAGCAGTACTTC. Amino acid sequence: CSARAGATYEQYF.

This clonotype was observed a handful of times. The chain recombines TRBV27 with TRBJ2-1, with D perhaps matching TRBD1 or TRBD2 (5 bases each). CDR1 is MNHEY and CDR2 is SMNVEV in the germline V gene (reference sequence). The CDR3 is 16 amino acids. V dropped 5 bases and J dropped 0 bases, with 14 bases sitting between them. The CDR3 DNA is TGTGCCAGCAGTCAGGGTTTTGGGAGCTCCTACAATGAGCAGTTCTTC. Protein product: CASSQGFGSSYNEQFF.

The V call is TRBV5-5, the J call TRBJ2-1; D is unresolved. The assigned J gene may be wrong: the sequence end matches TRBJ2-7 better. The CDR3 has 15 amino acids. The germline V gene encodes CDR1 SGHKS and CDR2 YYEKEE (reference sequence). The CDR3 here is CASSLSYASYNEQYF. The DNA of the CDR3 is TGTGCCAGCAGCTTGTCCTACGCCTCCTACAATGAGCAGTACTTC.

The chain links TRBV20-1 to TRBJ1-2, with 11 nucleotides matching TRBD1. The germline V gene has CDR1 DFQATT and CDR2 SNEGSKA (reference sequence). This CDR3 has 14 amino acids. V lost 5 bases and J lost 8; bases outside the gene matches: 10. In DNA form, the CDR3 reads TGCAGTGCTCTCGGACAGGGGGCCTTCTACGGCTACACCTTC. It translates to CSALGQGAFYGYTF.

In its sample, this clonotype was seen once. Relative to the germline gene, one junction end is altered; a read error may explain this. The chain has TRBV6-5 and TRBJ2-1; no firm D call. CDR1 MNHEY and CDR2 SVGAGI come from the germline V gene. The CDR3 loop spans 11 amino acids. CDR3 amino acids: CASRRYSEQFF. Here the CDR3 DNA reads TGTGCCAGCAGACGCTACAGTGAGCAGTTCTTC.

This clonotype has just a few counts. The J gene is TRBJ2-5, the V gene TRBV2, with D possibly TRBD1 on 6 matching bases. The CDR3 covers 14 residues. Germline values: CDR1 SNHLY, CDR2 FYNNEI. V was pared by 7 bases and J by 3 bases, with 15 bases between. The CDR3 nucleotides are TGTGCCAGCAAGTCGGGACAAGCGGAAGAGACCCAGTACTTC. This translates into CASKSGQAEETQYF.

The genes are TRBV7-9 and TRBJ2-1; TRBD2 aligns across 9 bases. CDR3 length: 13 amino acids. The J segment lost 8 bases and the V segment lost 5 bases, leaving 4 bases of the junction unmatched. Germline CDR1 SEHNR, CDR2 FQNEAQ (reference sequence). CDR3 in DNA: TGTGCCAGCAGCCATGGGACTAGCTATGAGCAGTTCTTC. As protein: CASSHGTSYEQFF.

This chain connects TRBV20-1 to TRBJ1-3, with 7 bases lining up with TRBD1. The germline gives CDR1 DFQATT, CDR2 SNEGSKA (reference sequence). The ends lost 2 bases at V and 4 bases at J; junction bases unmatched: 5. CDR3 length: 14 residues. The CDR3 nucleotides read TGCAGTGCTAGACCGACAGGGAGGGGAAACACCATATATTTT. Its translation is CSARPTGRGNTIYF.

Only a few counts were recorded for this clonotype. The chain combines TRBV12-3 or TRBV12-4 with TRBJ1-1; TRBD1 might be the D (5 bases). The CDR3 has 12 amino acids. Between the trimmed V and J ends, which lost 8 bases and 4 bases, there was a span of 11 bases. In nucleotides, the CDR3 is TGTGCCAGCCCGGGACCGCTCACTGAAGCTTTCTTT. Its protein product is CASPGPLTEAFF.

This clonotype turned up a few times. The genes are TRBV29-1 and TRBJ1-2; D is perhaps TRBD1 (6 bases). CDR1 is SQVTM, CDR2 ANQGSEA, per germline. There are 16 residues in the CDR3. V was shortened by 0 bases and J by 3 bases, with 17 bases between the two germline ends. The CDR3, as DNA: TGCAGCGTTGAAGATCGGCGACAGGTTCCCTACTATGGCTACACCTTC. Translated: CSVEDRRQVPYYGYTF.

This clonotype was picked up a small number of times. The genes are TRBV28 and TRBJ2-7; 11 bases are shared with TRBD1. The junction had 14 bases not matched to a gene; V was cut back by 5 bases and J by 5 bases. CDR3 length equals 17 residues. Germline V lookup: CDR1 MDHEN, CDR2 SYDVKM. The CDR3 DNA sequence: TGTGCCAGCAGTGTACGCGTAGGGGACAGGGGGGACGACGAGCAGTACTTC. It is translated as CASSVRVGDRGDDEQYF.

There are a few counts of this clonotype. The chain uses TRBV6-2 or TRBV6-3 and TRBJ1-1; D unclear. The germline V and J ends were trimmed by 3 bases and 3 bases, with 5 bases remaining between them. The CDR3 consists of 12 residues. Germline values: CDR1 MNHEY, CDR2 SVGEGT. CDR3 nucleotides: TGTGCCAGCAGTTATGGCTACACTGAAGCTTTCTTT. Translation gives CASSYGYTEAFF.

The chain carries TRBV12-3 or TRBV12-4 and TRBJ2-5, with 7 positions matching TRBD2. This CDR3 region has 13 residues. The junction had 6 bases not matched to a gene; V was cut back by 6 bases and J by 5 bases. CDR3 sequence (DNA): TGTGCCAGCAGAAAGACTAGCTTGGAGACCCAGTACTTC. This translates into CASRKTSLETQYF.

The rearrangement uses TRBV10-1 and TRBJ2-3; D remains unclear. This CDR3 is 15 amino acids long. V was trimmed by 5 bases and J by 3 bases, leaving 15 bases between them. The V gene's germline CDR1 is WNHNN and CDR2 SYGVQD (reference sequence). As DNA, the CDR3 is TGCGCCAGCAGTCAAGAGGCCTCTGGGACAGATACGCAGTATTTT. Protein: CASSQEASGTDTQYF.

In this sample, this clonotype turned up many times. The rearrangement uses TRBV6-5 and TRBJ2-7, with a tentative D call TRBD2 (6 bases). CDR3 length equals 14 residues. Trimming took off 2 bases at V and 10 bases at J, with 18 bases between the two ends. Germline CDR1 reads MNHEY; CDR2 reads SVGAGI. CDR3 sequence reads: CASSYLGPRDEQYF. The CDR3 bases are TGTGCCAGCAGTTACCTGGGGCCGCGGGATGAACAGTACTTC.